This T cell receptor beta chain was profiled in a study of blood T cell repertoires in COVID-19. Study-level background: PBMCs, B-cell-depleted T cells, or T cells provided the cDNA or gDNA that made up the material.

The V and J ends lost 6 bases and 5 bases, in that order; junction bases with no gene match: 3. Germline V gene data show CDR1 as SNHLY and CDR2 as FYNNEI. This CDR3 has 12 residues. Generated by immunoSEQ multiplex PCR, the TCRdb table keeps only in-frame clones and is missing some. This sample has 170,000 or so clones, with more than 75% found just once. The sequence derives from a man aged 55 to 70 with COVID-19, enrolled during active disease. The rearrangement joins TRBV2 to TRBJ1-1; 7 bases are a match to TRBD1. What was sequenced was peripheral blood. The CDR3 region is CASREQGTEAFF. The CDR3, as DNA: TGTGCCAGCAGGGAACAGGGGACTGAAGCTTTCTTT. Using reference TRBV2 and TRBJ1-1 for the parts outside the CDR3, the full variable domain is EPEVTQTPSHQVTQMGQEVILRCVPISNHLYFYWYRQILGQKVEFLVSFYNNEISEKSEIFDDQFSVERPDGSNFTLKIRSTKLEDSAMYFCASREQGTEAFFGQGTRLTVV.